This record concerns one T cell receptor beta chain sequence. The CDR3 spans 16 residues. Trimming stripped 2 bases from V and 4 bases from J, with 18 bases between. Germline V gene data show CDR1 as MDHEN and CDR2 as SYDVKM. The sample belongs to a study of shared clonotypes between healthy human individuals. Per the study methods: Filtering of immunoSEQ junctional sequences could not match full-length read filtering. Sequencing used immunoSEQ multiplex PCR; TCRdb keeps in-frame clones, though not all of them. That table is the source of V, J and clone size, and D and trimming were worked out from the DNA. Seen here are fewer than 600,000 clones, around 78% observed once, and the top ten hold 12%.

The chain uses TRBV28 and TRBJ2-7, with D possibly matching TRBD2 (6 bases). The sequence came from a woman aged 40 to 50 in good health. Some clones in this sample may be carry-over from other donors' samples. Sequencing was done on a sample of PBMCs. The CDR3 protein is CASSLTWGGAGYEQYF. As DNA, the CDR3 is TGTGCCAGCAGTTTAACATGGGGAGGCGCGGGGTACGAGCAGTACTTC.